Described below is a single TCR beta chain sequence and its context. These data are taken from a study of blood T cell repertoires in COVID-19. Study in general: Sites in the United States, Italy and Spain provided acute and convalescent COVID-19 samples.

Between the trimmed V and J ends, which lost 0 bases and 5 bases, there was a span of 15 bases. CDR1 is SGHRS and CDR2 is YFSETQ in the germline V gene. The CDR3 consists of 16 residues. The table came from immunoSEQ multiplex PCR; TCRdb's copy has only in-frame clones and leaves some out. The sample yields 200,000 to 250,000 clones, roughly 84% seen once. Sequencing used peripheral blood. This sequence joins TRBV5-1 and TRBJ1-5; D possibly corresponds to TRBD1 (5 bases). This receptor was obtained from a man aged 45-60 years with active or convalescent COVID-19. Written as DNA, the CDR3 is TGCGCCAGCAGCTTGGGGATCGGGGGAAGCGATCAGCCCCAGCATTTT. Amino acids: CASSLGIGGSDQPQHF. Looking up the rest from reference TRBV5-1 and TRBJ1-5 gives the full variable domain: KAGVTQTPRYLIKTRGQQVTLSCSPISGHRSVSWYQQTPGQGLQFLFEYFSETQRNKGNFPGRFSGRQFSNSRSEMNVSTLELGDSALYLCASSLGIGGSDQPQHFGDGTRLSIL.